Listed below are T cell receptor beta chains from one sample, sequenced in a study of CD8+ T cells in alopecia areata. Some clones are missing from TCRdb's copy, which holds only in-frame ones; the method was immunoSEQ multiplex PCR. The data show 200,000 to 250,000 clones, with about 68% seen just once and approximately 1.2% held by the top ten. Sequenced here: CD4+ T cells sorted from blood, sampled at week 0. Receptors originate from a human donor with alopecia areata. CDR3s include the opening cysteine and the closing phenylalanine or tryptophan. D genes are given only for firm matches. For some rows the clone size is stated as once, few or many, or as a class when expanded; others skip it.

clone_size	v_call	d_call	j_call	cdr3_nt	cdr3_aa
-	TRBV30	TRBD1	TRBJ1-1	TGTGCCTGGAGCTTAGGGAGGGGGCTGACTGAAGCTTTCTTT	CAWSLGRGLTEAFF
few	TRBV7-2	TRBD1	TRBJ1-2	TGTGCCAGCAGCTTAGGGACAGGGACCCTGACTGGCTACACCTTC	CASSLGTGTLTGYTF
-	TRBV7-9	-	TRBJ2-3	TGTGCCAGCAGCTTAGCGGGACTCGCGCATAGCACAGATACGCAGTATTTT	CASSLAGLAHSTDTQYF
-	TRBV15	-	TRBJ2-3	TGTGCCACCAGCAGAGATTTTGTCGGGGGCACAGATACGCAGTATTTT	CATSRDFVGGTDTQYF
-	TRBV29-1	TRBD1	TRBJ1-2	TGCAGCGGCCTAAGTCCCGGGACAGGGGGCTATGGCTACACCTTC	CSGLSPGTGGYGYTF
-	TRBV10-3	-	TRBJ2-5	TGTGCCATCAGTGAGTCAGGATCCCAAGAGACCCAGTACTTC	CAISESGSQETQYF
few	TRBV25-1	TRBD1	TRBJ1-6	TGTGCCAGCAGTCAGGGGGGTAATTCACCCCTCCACTTT	CASSQGGNSPLHF
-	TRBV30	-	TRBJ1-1	TGTGCCTGGAGGTTCGGGCTGAACACTGAAGCTTTCTTT	CAWRFGLNTEAFF
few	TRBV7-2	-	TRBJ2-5	TGTGCCAGCAGCAATGTGGCGGGTCGACAAGAGACCCAGTACTTC	CASSNVAGRQETQYF
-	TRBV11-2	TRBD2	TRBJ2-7	TGTGCCAGCAGCTTTGCACTAGCGGGGGTAGGCGAGCAGTACTTC	CASSFALAGVGEQYF
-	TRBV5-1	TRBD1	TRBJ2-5	TGCGCCAGCAGCACAACCGGGACAGGGGAAGAGACCCAGTACTTC	CASSTTGTGEETQYF
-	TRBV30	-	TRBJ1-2	TGTGCCTGGAGTGGGGGTGGTGGCTACACCTTC	CAWSGGGGYTF
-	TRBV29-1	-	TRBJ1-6	TGCAGCGTTCGTGACAGACCTAATTCACCCCTCCACTTT	CSVRDRPNSPLHF
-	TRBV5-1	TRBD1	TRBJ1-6	TGCGCCAGCAGCTTGGCGGACAGGAGGGATTCACCCCTCCACTTT	CASSLADRRDSPLHF
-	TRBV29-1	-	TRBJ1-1	TGCAGCGTTGCGTTCCCGCCCGGGACCAATGAAGCTTTCTTT	CSVAFPPGTNEAFF
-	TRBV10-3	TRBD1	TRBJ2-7	TGTGCCATCAGTGATGTAGACAGGGGACGGGAGCAGTACTTC	CAISDVDRGREQYF
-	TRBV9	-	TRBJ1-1	TGTGCCAGCAGCGTAGATACAGCGAACACTGAAGCTTTCTTT	CASSVDTANTEAFF
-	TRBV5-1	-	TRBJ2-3	TGCGCCAGCAGCCCCTTCGGCTTTTCTAGCACAGATACGCAGTATTTT	CASSPFGFSSTDTQYF
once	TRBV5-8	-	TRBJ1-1	TGTGCCAGCAGCTTGGAGGGGAACACTGAAGCTTTCTTT	CASSLEGNTEAFF
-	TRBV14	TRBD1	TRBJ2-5	TGTGCCAGCAGCCAAGGGGACAGGCCCCAAGAGACCCAGTACTTC	CASSQGDRPQETQYF
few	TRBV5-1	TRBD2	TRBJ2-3	TGCGCCAGCAGCTCGCGGGGGGGCGAAGATACGCAGTATTTT	CASSSRGGEDTQYF
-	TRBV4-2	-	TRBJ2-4	TGTGCCAGCAGCTCCCCACAGGGATTTGCCAAAAACATTCAGTACTTC	CASSSPQGFAKNIQYF
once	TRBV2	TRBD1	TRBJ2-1	TGTGCCAGCAACTTACAGGGGGCCGATGAGCAGTTCTTC	CASNLQGADEQFF